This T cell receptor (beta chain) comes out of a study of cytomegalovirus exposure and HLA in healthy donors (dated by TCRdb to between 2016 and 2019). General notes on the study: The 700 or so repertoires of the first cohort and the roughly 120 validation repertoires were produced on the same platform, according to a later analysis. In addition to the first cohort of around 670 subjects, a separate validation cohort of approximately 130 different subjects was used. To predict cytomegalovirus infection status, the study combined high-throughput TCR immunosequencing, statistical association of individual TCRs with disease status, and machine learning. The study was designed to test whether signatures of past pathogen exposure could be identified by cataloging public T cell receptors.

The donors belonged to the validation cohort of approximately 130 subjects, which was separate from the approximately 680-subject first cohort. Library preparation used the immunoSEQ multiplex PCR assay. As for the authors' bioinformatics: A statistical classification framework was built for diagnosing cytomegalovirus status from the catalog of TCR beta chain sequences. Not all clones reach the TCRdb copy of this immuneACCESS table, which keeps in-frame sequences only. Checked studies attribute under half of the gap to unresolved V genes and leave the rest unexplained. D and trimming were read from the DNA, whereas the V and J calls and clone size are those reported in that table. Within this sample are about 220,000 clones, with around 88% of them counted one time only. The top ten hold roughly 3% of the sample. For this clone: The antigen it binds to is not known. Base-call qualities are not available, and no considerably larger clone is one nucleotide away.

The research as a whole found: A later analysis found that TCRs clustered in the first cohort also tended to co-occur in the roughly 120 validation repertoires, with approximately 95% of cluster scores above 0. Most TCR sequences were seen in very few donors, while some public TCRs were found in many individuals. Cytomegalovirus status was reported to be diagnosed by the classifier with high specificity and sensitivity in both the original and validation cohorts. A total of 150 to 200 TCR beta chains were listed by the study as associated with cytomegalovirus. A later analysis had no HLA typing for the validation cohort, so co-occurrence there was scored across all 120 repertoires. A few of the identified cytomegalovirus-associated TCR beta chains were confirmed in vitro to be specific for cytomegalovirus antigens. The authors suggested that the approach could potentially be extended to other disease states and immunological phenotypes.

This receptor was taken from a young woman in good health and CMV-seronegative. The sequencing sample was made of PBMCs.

CDR3 region: CASRAGGRAYEQYF. Read as DNA, the sequence is TGTGCCTCCCGGGCCGGGGGAAGGGCCTACGAGCAGTACTTC. The V and J genes are TRBV30 and TRBJ2-7; the D gene is possibly TRBD2, with 6 bases matching. The germline V gene (reference sequence) provides CDR1 GTSNPN and CDR2 SVGIG. V drops 7 bases and J drops 2 bases, leaving 18 bases in between. Taken from cysteine to phenylalanine, the CDR3 has 14 residues. Just the 42-base CDR3 DNA is kept, in frame starting at base 1.